This entry lists 30 T cell receptor beta chains sequenced from one sample in a study of blood T cell repertoires in COVID-19. Repertoires were generated with immunoSEQ multiplex PCR, while TCRdb's copy carries only in-frame clones and drops some. The sample has almost 300,000 clones, 89% seen once. The sample comprised peripheral blood. These receptors were obtained from a woman aged 30 to 39 with COVID-19, enrolled during active disease.

The chain is built from TRBV18 and TRBJ1-3, with D possibly matching TRBD1 (6 bases). Germline lookup yields CDR1 KGHSH and CDR2 LQKENI. CDR3 size: 14 residues. Trimming cost V 4 bases and J 2 bases, with 9 bases left between them. The CDR3 DNA reads TGTGCCAGCTCACGCGAGGGGGCTGGAAACACCATATATTTT. The encoded protein is CASSREGAGNTIYF.

This clone was seen once. The CDR3: CASSPVSGNTIYF. The CDR3 DNA reads as TGTGCCAGCAGCCCCGTCTCTGGAAACACCATATATTTT. The chain links TRBV7-6 to TRBJ1-3; D gene unclear. The CDR3 extends over 13 amino acids. Germline CDR1 and CDR2: SGHVS and FNYEAQ. V dropped 5 bases and J dropped 0 bases, with 5 bases sitting between them. Looking up the rest from reference TRBV7-6 and TRBJ1-3 gives the full variable domain: GAGVSQSPRYKVTKRGQDVALRCDPISGHVSLYWYRQALGQGPEFLTYFNYEAQQDKSGLPNDRFSAERPEGSISTLTIQRTEQRDSAMYRCASSPVSGNTIYFGEGSWLTVV.

This sequence joins TRBV24-1 and TRBJ2-1; 7 bases map to TRBD1. CDR1 is KGHDR and CDR2 is SFDVKD in the germline V gene. Trimming removed 5 bases from V and 4 bases from J; junction bases left unmatched: 1. This CDR3 is built from 13 residues. CDR3: CATSVQGYNEQFF. CDR3 DNA: TGTGCCACCAGTGTACAGGGGTACAATGAGCAGTTCTTC.

This chain connects TRBV15 to TRBJ2-2; 12 bases map to TRBD2. V was clipped by 6 bases and J by 5 bases; unmatched bases: 1. Germline CDR1 LNHNV, CDR2 YYDKDF (reference sequence). CDR3 length: 14 residues. The CDR3 DNA sequence: TGTGCCACCAGAGGGACTAGCGGGACCGGGGAGCTGTTTTTT. This translates into CATRGTSGTGELFF. Full variable domain (remainder filled in from reference TRBV15 and TRBJ2-2): DAMVIQNPRYQVTQFGKPVTLSCSQTLNHNVMYWYQQKSSQAPKLLFHYYDKDFNNEADTPDNFQSRRPNTSFCFLDIRSPGLGDTAMYLCATRGTSGTGELFFGEGSRLTVL.

The genes are TRBV16 and TRBJ2-1; 8 nucleotides align to TRBD1. V lost 1 base and J lost 7; bases outside the gene matches: 12. This CDR3 comprises 17 residues. The germline gives CDR1 KGHSY, CDR2 FQNENV. The CDR3 nucleotides read TGTGCCAGCAGCCAATTATCGACAGGGGCAACTACAAATGAGCAGTTCTTC. Its protein is CASSQLSTGATTNEQFF.

V usage is TRBV20-1 and J usage is TRBJ2-5, with a tentative D call TRBD2 (6 bases). The CDR3 is 11 residues long. Looked up from germline, CDR1 is DFQATT and CDR2 is SNEGSKA (reference sequence). The V end lost 1 base, the J end lost 7 bases, and 7 bases lay between the germline ends. Here the CDR3 DNA reads TGCAGTGCTAGAGGGCGGGGGACCCAGTACTTC. Translated, it gives CSARGRGTQYF.

This chain connects TRBV5-4 to TRBJ2-5; 8 bases agree with TRBD2. The CDR3 runs to 15 residues. The V gene's germline CDR1 is SGHNT and CDR2 YYREEE (reference sequence). V dropped 4 bases and J dropped 4; count of bases not matched to a gene: 9. CDR3 in DNA: TGTGCCAGCAGCCCGACCGGGACTAGAATAGAGACCCAGTACTTC. Translated: CASSPTGTRIETQYF.

This sequence joins TRBV6-1 and TRBJ2-3; 8 bases line up with TRBD2. Unmatched junction bases numbered 3, after V lost 0 bases and J lost 1 base. CDR1 MNHNS and CDR2 SASEGT come from the germline V gene. The CDR3 is 16 residues long. For the CDR3, the DNA is TGTGCCAGCAGTGAAGCGCCCGGGGGGGGCACAGATACGCAGTATTTT. Amino acids: CASSEAPGGGTDTQYF.

The V and J genes are TRBV7-7 and TRBJ2-3, with D possibly TRBD1 on 6 matching bases. Germline CDR1 SSHAT, CDR2 FNYEAQ (reference sequence). The CDR3 consists of 14 residues. V lost 3 bases and J 3 bases, leaving 10 bases between the germline ends. The CDR3, as DNA: TGTGCCAGCAGCTTTCTGGGGGCTACAGATACGCAGTATTTT. This sequence encodes CASSFLGATDTQYF.

The chain recombines TRBV11-2 with TRBJ1-1; D uncertain. This CDR3 has 12 residues. The germline CDR1 and CDR2 sequences are SGHAT and FQNNGV. V was trimmed by 4 bases and J by 3 bases, leaving 6 bases between them. This chain's CDR3 is CASSSPDTEAFF. The DNA of the CDR3 is TGTGCCAGCAGCTCCCCAGACACTGAAGCTTTCTTT.

The J gene is TRBJ1-5, the V gene TRBV27; 7 nucleotides align to TRBD1. Looked up from germline, CDR1 is MNHEY and CDR2 is SMNVEV (reference sequence). This CDR3 is 14 amino acids long. The V and J ends lost 3 bases and 5 bases, in that order; junction bases with no gene match: 4. The chain's CDR3 is CASSFGRGYQPQHF. The CDR3 coding sequence is TGTGCCAGCAGTTTCGGCAGGGGGTATCAGCCCCAGCATTTT.

The J gene is TRBJ1-1, the V gene TRBV3-1 (or the pseudogene TRBV3-2), with D perhaps matching TRBD1 (5 bases). The CDR3 length is 16 residues. The V gene lost 3 bases and the J gene lost 3 bases, with 17 bases spanning the gap. Germline lookup yields CDR1 LGHDT and CDR2 YNNKEL (reference sequence). The CDR3 sequence: CASSHNQRLGDTEAFF. In nucleotides, the CDR3 is TGTGCCAGCAGCCATAATCAGCGCCTAGGGGACACTGAAGCTTTCTTT.

The J gene is TRBJ2-1, the V gene TRBV30; D call uncertain. The V gene lost 1 base and the J gene lost 7 bases, with 11 bases spanning the gap. Germline loops: CDR1 GTSNPN, CDR2 SVGIG (reference sequence). CDR3 size: 13 residues. CDR3 region: CAWSAIAPNEQFF. The DNA for the CDR3 is TGTGCCTGGAGTGCCATAGCACCGAATGAGCAGTTCTTC. Variable domain in full (rest from reference TRBV30 and TRBJ2-1): SQTIHQWPATLVQPVGSPLSLECTVEGTSNPNLYWYRQAAGRGLQLLFYSVGIGQISSEVPQNLSASRPQDRQFILSSKKLLLSDSGFYLCAWSAIAPNEQFFGPGTRLTVL.

The V gene is TRBV5-4, the J gene TRBJ2-3; no reliable D call. Germline CDR1 and CDR2: SGHNT and YYREEE (reference sequence). V dropped 0 bases and J dropped 5 bases, with 7 bases sitting between them. The CDR3 extends over 13 amino acids. The CDR3 loop reads CASSLDRGDTQYF. DNA for the CDR3: TGTGCCAGCAGCTTGGACCGAGGAGATACGCAGTATTTT.

This chain links TRBV6-1 with TRBJ1-1; D is unresolved. CDR3 length: 14 residues. From germline, CDR1 is MNHNS and CDR2 SASEGT. V shed 5 bases and J shed 0 bases, with 10 bases lying between them. The CDR3 region is CASSRTTMNTEAFF. For the CDR3, the DNA is TGTGCCAGCAGTCGTACTACCATGAACACTGAAGCTTTCTTT.

The chain carries TRBV6-1 and TRBJ1-1; no reliable D call. Germline V gene lookup returns CDR1 MNHNS and CDR2 SASEGT. This CDR3 contains 14 residues. Deletions cut 0 bases from V and 1 base from J, with 6 bases between. The CDR3 nucleotides read TGTGCCAGCAGTGAAGCAACTTGGAACACTGAAGCTTTCTTT. Translation gives CASSEATWNTEAFF.

The rearrangement joins TRBV6-1 to TRBJ2-1; 13 positions match TRBD2. The length of the CDR3 is 16 residues. Trimming at V came to 3 bases and at J to 6 bases, leaving 5 bases not matched to a gene. The germline V gene has CDR1 MNHNS and CDR2 SASEGT. The CDR3 DNA sequence: TGTGCCAGCAGTGACCTTTGGACTAGCGGGGGCAATGAGCAGTTCTTC. This translates into CASSDLWTSGGNEQFF.

The chain uses TRBV10-3 and TRBJ1-5; 12 nucleotides match TRBD1. This CDR3 is built from 13 residues. CDR1 and CDR2 (germline): ENHRY, SYGVKD. V shed 10 bases and J 6 bases; nucleotides not matched to a gene: 4. This CDR3 is CATGQGASQPQHF. DNA for the CDR3: TGTGCCACGGGACAGGGGGCTTCTCAGCCCCAGCATTTT.

The chain employs TRBV4-1 and TRBJ2-4; a possible D gene is TRBD1 (7 bases). Germline V lookup: CDR1 MGHRA, CDR2 YSYEKL. The germline V and J ends were trimmed by 3 bases and 0 bases, with 18 bases remaining between them. There are 18 residues in the CDR3. The CDR3 is CASSQGQLKGLAKNIQYF. The CDR3 coding sequence is TGCGCCAGCAGCCAGGGACAGTTGAAGGGACTAGCCAAAAACATTCAGTACTTC.

The V and J genes are TRBV12-3 or TRBV12-4 and TRBJ2-7; D ambiguous. The CDR3 has 11 amino acids. V was trimmed by 6 bases and J by 4 bases, leaving 7 bases between them. CDR3 DNA: TGTGCCAGCAGCCCTTATTACGAGCAGTACTTC. This gives the protein CASSPYYEQYF.

The V call is TRBV2, the J call TRBJ1-2, with 7 bases identical to TRBD1. From germline, CDR1 is SNHLY and CDR2 FYNNEI. V lost 5 bases to trimming and J lost 6 bases; unmatched junction nucleotides: 6. This CDR3 is built from 13 residues. The CDR3 spells CASSWGQQDGYTF. CDR3 sequence (DNA): TGTGCCAGCAGTTGGGGACAGCAGGATGGCTACACCTTC.

The chain links TRBV28 to TRBJ1-2; maybe TRBD1 (6 bases). V dropped 3 bases and J dropped 2 bases, with 7 bases sitting between them. From germline, CDR1 is MDHEN and CDR2 SYDVKM. CDR3 length: 13 amino acids. CDR3 sequence reads: CASSLQGNYGYTF. The CDR3 DNA reads TGTGCCAGCAGTTTGCAGGGGAACTATGGCTACACCTTC.

The chain is built from TRBV4-1 and TRBJ2-1, with D maybe TRBD1 (6 bases). Looked up from germline, CDR1 is MGHRA and CDR2 is YSYEKL. The CDR3 sequence is 16 residues long. Trimming took off 5 bases at V and 0 bases at J, with 14 bases between the two ends. DNA of the CDR3: TGCGCCAGCAGCTCACAGGGTCCTTTCTCCTACAATGAGCAGTTCTTC. Protein product: CASSSQGPFSYNEQFF.

This chain joins TRBV19 and TRBJ2-1; 7 positions agree with TRBD1. The CDR3 extends over 15 amino acids. V shed 3 bases, J shed 7 bases, and the junction held 9 bases outside the gene matches. CDR1 is LNHDA and CDR2 is SQIVND in the germline V gene (reference sequence). The CDR3 DNA reads TGTGCCAGTAGTATTAGCCCCGGGACAGTGAATGAGCAGTTCTTC. It yields the protein CASSISPGTVNEQFF.

The chain has TRBV11-3 and TRBJ1-1; TRBD1 agrees at 9 bases. CDR3 size: 12 residues. CDR1 SGHNT and CDR2 YENEEA come from the germline V gene. The V gene end was trimmed by 5 bases and the J gene end by 11 bases; junction bases not matched to a gene: 6. CDR3 coding DNA: TGTGCCAGCAGCCCGGGGACAGGGCACGCTTTCTTT. Its protein is CASSPGTGHAFF.

The chain combines TRBV6-2 or TRBV6-3 with TRBJ1-4; 7 bases fit TRBD1. CDR3 length equals 18 residues. The germline V gene encodes CDR1 MNHEY and CDR2 SVGEGT. V shed 6 bases, J shed 0 bases, and the junction held 13 bases outside the gene matches. Here the CDR3 reads CASSPSLGQPTTNEKLFF. DNA for the CDR3: TGTGCCAGCAGCCCTTCCTTGGGACAGCCAACAACTAATGAAAAACTGTTTTTT.

This chain connects TRBV5-1 to TRBJ1-1; 12 nucleotides agree with TRBD1. The CDR3 spans 17 residues. V trimming: 2 bases; J trimming: 0 bases; junction bases outside the gene matches: 5. Looked up from germline, CDR1 is SGHRS and CDR2 is YFSETQ. The CDR3 loop reads CASSFRDRGRMNTEAFF. The DNA of the CDR3 is TGCGCCAGCAGCTTCCGGGACAGGGGGCGGATGAACACTGAAGCTTTCTTT.

The chain has TRBV27 and TRBJ1-2; D gene ambiguous. Germline-derived CDR1 and CDR2 are MNHEY and SMNVEV (reference sequence). Trimming shortened V by 4 bases and J by 3 bases, and 9 bases separated the two germline ends. There are 13 residues in the CDR3. CDR3 sequence: CASSYEGHYGYTF. The CDR3 coding sequence is TGTGCCAGCAGTTACGAGGGTCACTATGGCTACACCTTC.

The CDR3 is CASSLDQGAPYGYTF. The CDR3 DNA sequence: TGTGCCAGCAGCTTAGATCAGGGGGCTCCCTATGGCTACACCTTC. The J gene is TRBJ1-2, the V gene TRBV7-6; 8 nucleotides match TRBD1. CDR1 and CDR2 (germline): SGHVS, FNYEAQ. V trimming: 1 base; J trimming: 4 bases; junction bases outside the gene matches: 5. The CDR3 has 15 amino acids.

This sequence joins TRBV6-5 and TRBJ2-7, with D hard to call. V gave up 6 bases and J gave up 5 bases, with 14 bases separating them. The CDR3 has 13 amino acids. From germline, CDR1 is MNHEY and CDR2 SVGAGI. The CDR3 sequence is CASSRFIANEQYF. The DNA for the CDR3 is TGTGCCAGCAGCAGGTTCATCGCCAACGAGCAGTACTTC.